These 8 T cell receptor beta chains share one sample of origin, sequenced in a study of T-cell reconstitution after alpha-beta-depleted transplantation in children. During its preparation, the TCRbeta library received unique molecular identifiers. TCRdb reprocessed the PCR reads via MiXCR and lists one record per CDR3 protein. The sample includes around 580,000 distinct CDR3 sequences, more than 20% seen only once; the top ten take roughly an eighth. Sequencing was performed on PBMCs, mostly from graft donor cells, taken 360 days after TCRalphabeta/CD19-depleted stem cell transplant. The receptors originated from a boy younger than two who had a stem cell transplant for acute myeloid leukemia, so the T cells may come from the graft donor.

The chain couples TRBV12-3 or TRBV12-4 to TRBJ1-4, with D unclear. Trimming took 6 bases from V and 4 from J, leaving 9 bases between them. The CDR3 covers 13 residues. The CDR3 nucleotides read TGTGCCAGCAGGAACAGCCTTAATGAAAAACTGTTTTTT. It is translated as CASRNSLNEKLFF.

V and J are TRBV6-1 and TRBJ1-2; no clear D. Germline V gene lookup returns CDR1 MNHNS and CDR2 SASEGT. Trimming took 6 bases from V and 4 from J, leaving 12 bases between them. This CDR3 has 13 residues. The CDR3 region has the DNA TGTGCCAGCAGAAGGGCAGAGACCTATGGCTACACCTTC. Protein product: CASRRAETYGYTF.

The chain couples TRBV29-1 to TRBJ2-1; a weak D match, TRBD2 (6 bases). This CDR3 has 13 residues. The V gene's germline CDR1 is SQVTM and CDR2 ANQGSEA. Between the trimmed V and J ends, which lost 0 bases and 4 bases, there was a span of 7 bases. The CDR3 sequence: CSVEDAGYNEQFF. The CDR3 coding sequence is TGCAGCGTTGAAGACGCGGGATACAATGAGCAGTTCTTC.

This clonotype was recorded at least ten times. CDR3 bases: TGTGCCAGCAGTCCCCTTCGGGGCGGGGGAATTGGGGAGACCCAGTACTTC. This translates into CASSPLRGGGIGETQYF. The V gene is TRBV12-3 or TRBV12-4, the J gene TRBJ2-5, with 7 positions matching TRBD2. Unmatched junction bases numbered 17, after V lost 5 bases and J lost 5 bases. CDR3 length: 17 residues.

Concerning this clonotype itself: An end of the junction does not agree with germline; a read error may underlie this. The rearrangement uses TRBV6-1 and TRBJ2-6, with a possible D match to TRBD1 (6 bases). The CDR3 runs to 18 residues. Germline V gives CDR1 MNHNS, CDR2 SASEGT. CDR3 protein: CASRSDRSSSSGANVLSF. CDR3 sequence (DNA): TGTGCCAGCAGGTCCGACAGGTCATCAAGCTCTGGGGCCAACGTCCTGTCTTTC.

This clonotype was observed at least ten times. V is TRBV7-3 and J is TRBJ2-7; D might be TRBD1 (6 bases). Trimming took 5 bases from V and 7 from J, leaving 18 bases between them. Germline V gene sequence: CDR1 SGHTA, CDR2 FQGTGA. The CDR3 sequence is 14 residues long. CDR3 protein: CASSRLGGTGEQYF. The DNA for the CDR3 is TGTGCCAGCAGCCGCCTAGGGGGTACGGGAGAGCAGTACTTC.

This chain connects TRBV10-3 to TRBJ1-3; D may be TRBD1 (5 bases). V gave up 5 bases and J gave up 0 bases, with 11 bases separating them. Germline CDR1 and CDR2: ENHRY and SYGVKD. CDR3 length: 15 residues. The CDR3 loop reads CAISPGAHSGNTIYF. The CDR3 DNA sequence: TGTGCCATCAGTCCCGGGGCCCACTCTGGAAACACCATATATTTT.

This clonotype was found many times. Here the CDR3 DNA reads TGCAGTGCTAGATGGGAAGGGGCCAACGTCCTGACTTTC. It translates to CSARWEGANVLTF. The V gene is TRBV20-1, the J gene TRBJ2-6, with unresolved D. The V end was cut by 2 bases, the J end by 4 bases, with 6 bases between. The CDR3 contains 13 residues. The germline V gene has CDR1 DFQATT and CDR2 SNEGSKA (reference sequence).